This T cell receptor beta chain was found in a study of blood T cell repertoires in COVID-19. Study information: The samples span acute and convalescent COVID-19 from the United States, Italy and Spain.

TCRdb's table, derived via immunoSEQ multiplex PCR, lists solely in-frame clones and lacks some. Among 85,000 to 100,000 clones, 70% to 90% were seen once, and the ten largest hold 2.1%. The Seattle site enrolled patients during active infection and followed them longitudinally. This TCR was recovered from a man aged 50-59 years with COVID-19, enrolled during active disease. The sample comprised peripheral blood.

The CDR3 region is CASSPGGWAGNTIYF. CDR3 nucleotides: TGTGCCAGCAGCCCAGGGGGCTGGGCTGGAAACACCATATATTTT. This chain uses TRBV7-9 with TRBJ1-3; 8 bases agree with TRBD1. J was trimmed by 2 bases and V by 5 bases; bases with no gene match: 5. The CDR3 contains 15 residues. Germline values: CDR1 SEHNR, CDR2 FQNEAQ (reference sequence).